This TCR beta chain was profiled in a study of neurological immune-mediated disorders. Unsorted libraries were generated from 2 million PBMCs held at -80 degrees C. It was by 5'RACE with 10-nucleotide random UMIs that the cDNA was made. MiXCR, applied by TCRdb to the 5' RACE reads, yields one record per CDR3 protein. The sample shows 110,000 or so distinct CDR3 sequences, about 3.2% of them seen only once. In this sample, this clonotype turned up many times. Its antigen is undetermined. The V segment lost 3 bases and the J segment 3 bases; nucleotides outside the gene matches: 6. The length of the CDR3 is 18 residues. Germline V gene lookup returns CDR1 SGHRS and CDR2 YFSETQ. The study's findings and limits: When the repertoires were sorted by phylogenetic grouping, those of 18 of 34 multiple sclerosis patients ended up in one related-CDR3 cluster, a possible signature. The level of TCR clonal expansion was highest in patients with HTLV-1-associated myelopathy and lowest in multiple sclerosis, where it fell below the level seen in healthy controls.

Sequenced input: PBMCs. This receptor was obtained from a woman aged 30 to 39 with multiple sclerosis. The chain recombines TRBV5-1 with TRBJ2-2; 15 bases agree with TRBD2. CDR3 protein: CASSSGLAGGQYTGELFF. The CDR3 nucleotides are TGCGCCAGCAGCTCAGGACTAGCGGGGGGGCAATACACCGGGGAGCTGTTTTTT.